This T cell receptor (beta chain) was obtained from a study of T cell responses to AZD1222 COVID-19 vaccine. Clones were read by immunoSEQ multiplex PCR, and TCRdb kept only the in-frame ones, dropping some. The sample records about 94,000 clones, 90% being singletons. The receptor's source is an adult in good health. Sample: peripheral blood, taken on day 0 of AZD1222 vaccination.

The chain's CDR3 is CASSFLDRGELFF. As DNA, the CDR3 is TGTGCCAGCAGCTTCCTGGACCGCGGGGAGCTGTTTTTT. The chain joins TRBV7-3 to TRBJ2-2; D is unresolved. Looked up from germline, CDR1 is SGHTA and CDR2 is FQGTGA. CDR3 length: 13 residues. Between the trimmed V and J ends, which lost 3 bases and 7 bases, there was a span of 9 bases.